This T cell receptor (beta chain) was documented in a study of T cell changes during pregnancy in multiple sclerosis. The CDR3 spans 11 residues. CDR1 and CDR2 (germline): MNHNS, SASEGT. V was clipped by 10 bases and J by 9 bases, with 13 bases between them. Assay used: immunoSEQ multiplex PCR; TCRdb lists only in-frame clones, some missing. The sample lists about 15,000 clones; about 86% were seen once. This clonotype originated in a female donor with multiple sclerosis, enrolled in a pregnancy study. The sequenced sample was CD8+ T cells from peripheral blood mononuclear cells, obtained in the first trimester of pregnancy. V is TRBV6-1 and J is TRBJ2-1; tentatively, D is TRBD2 (5 bases). The chain's CDR3 is CATSPGGEQFF. The CDR3 region has the DNA TGTGCCACTTCCCCCGGAGGTGAGCAGTTCTTC.